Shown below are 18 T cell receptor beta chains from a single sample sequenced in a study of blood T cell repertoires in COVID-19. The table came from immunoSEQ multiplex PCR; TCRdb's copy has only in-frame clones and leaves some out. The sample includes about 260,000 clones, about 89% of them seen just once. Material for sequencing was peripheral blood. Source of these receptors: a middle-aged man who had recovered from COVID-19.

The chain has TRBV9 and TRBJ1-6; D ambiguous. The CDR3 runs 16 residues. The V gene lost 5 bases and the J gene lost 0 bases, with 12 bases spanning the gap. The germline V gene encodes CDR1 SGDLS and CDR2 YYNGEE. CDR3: CASRKESSSYNSPLHF. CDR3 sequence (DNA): TGTGCCAGCAGAAAGGAGTCGAGCTCCTATAATTCACCCCTCCACTTT.

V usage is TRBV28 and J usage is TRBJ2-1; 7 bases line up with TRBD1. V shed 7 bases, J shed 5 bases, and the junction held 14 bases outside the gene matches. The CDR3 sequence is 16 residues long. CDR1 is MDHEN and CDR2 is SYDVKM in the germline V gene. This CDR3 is CASKLLKDRPDNEQFF. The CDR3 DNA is TGTGCCAGCAAATTATTAAAGGACAGGCCCGACAATGAGCAGTTCTTC. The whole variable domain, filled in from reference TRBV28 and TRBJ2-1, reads DVKVTQSSRYLVKRTGEKVFLECVQDMDHENMFWYRQDPGLGLRLIYFSYDVKMKEKGDIPEGYSVSREKKERFSLILESASTNQTSMYLCASKLLKDRPDNEQFFGPGTRLTVL.

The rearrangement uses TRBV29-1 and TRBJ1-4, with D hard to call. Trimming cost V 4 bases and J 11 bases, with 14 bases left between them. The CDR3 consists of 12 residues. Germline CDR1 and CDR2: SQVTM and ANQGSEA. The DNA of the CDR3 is TGCAGCGTTGGGGCTGACGAAACTAAACTGTTTTTT. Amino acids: CSVGADETKLFF.

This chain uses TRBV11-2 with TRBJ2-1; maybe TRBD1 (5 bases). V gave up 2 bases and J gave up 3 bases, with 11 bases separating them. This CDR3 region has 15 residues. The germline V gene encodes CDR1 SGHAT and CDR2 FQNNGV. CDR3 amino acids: CASSLLRQNYNEQFF. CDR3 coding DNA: TGTGCCAGCAGCTTATTAAGACAGAACTACAATGAGCAGTTCTTC.

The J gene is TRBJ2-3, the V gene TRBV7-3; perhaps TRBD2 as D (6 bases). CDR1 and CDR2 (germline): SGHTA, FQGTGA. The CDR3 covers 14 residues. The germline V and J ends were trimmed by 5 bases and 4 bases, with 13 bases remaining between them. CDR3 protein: CASSPWGGPDTQYF. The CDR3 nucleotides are TGTGCCAGCAGCCCATGGGGAGGCCCAGATACGCAGTATTTT.

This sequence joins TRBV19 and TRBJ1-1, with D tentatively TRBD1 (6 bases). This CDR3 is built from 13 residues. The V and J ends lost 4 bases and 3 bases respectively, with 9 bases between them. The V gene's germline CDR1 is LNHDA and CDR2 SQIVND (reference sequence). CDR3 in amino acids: CASSNRDDTEAFF. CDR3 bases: TGTGCCAGTAGTAACAGGGACGACACTGAAGCTTTCTTT.

The CDR3 nucleotides read TGTGCCAGCAGTTACGGCGGGGCCTTCTACTTC. It is translated as CASSYGGAFYF. The rearrangement uses TRBV27 and TRBJ2-5; D is perhaps TRBD2 (6 bases). The germline V gene encodes CDR1 MNHEY and CDR2 SMNVEV (reference sequence). Trimming cost V 4 bases and J 14 bases, with 14 bases left between them. CDR3 size: 11 residues.

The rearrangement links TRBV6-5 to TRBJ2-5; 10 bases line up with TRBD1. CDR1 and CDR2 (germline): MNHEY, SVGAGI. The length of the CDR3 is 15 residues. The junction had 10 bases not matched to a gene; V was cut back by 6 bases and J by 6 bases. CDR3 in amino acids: CASSRQGAEVKTQYF. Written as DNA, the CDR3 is TGTGCCAGCAGCAGACAGGGGGCGGAGGTAAAGACCCAGTACTTC.

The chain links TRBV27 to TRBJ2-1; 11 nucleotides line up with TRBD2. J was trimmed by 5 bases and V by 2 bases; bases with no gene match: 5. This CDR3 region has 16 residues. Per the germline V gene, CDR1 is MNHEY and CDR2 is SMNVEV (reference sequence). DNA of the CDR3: TGTGCCAGCAGTTTACTTAGCGGGAGGGTCCACAATGAGCAGTTCTTC. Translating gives CASSLLSGRVHNEQFF.

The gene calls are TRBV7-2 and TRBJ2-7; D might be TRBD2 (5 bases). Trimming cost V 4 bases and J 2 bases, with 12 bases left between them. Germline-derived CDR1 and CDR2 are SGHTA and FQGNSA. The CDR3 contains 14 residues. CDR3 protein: CASSSGVPAYEQYF. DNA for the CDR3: TGTGCCAGCAGCTCCGGGGTGCCGGCCTACGAGCAGTACTTC.

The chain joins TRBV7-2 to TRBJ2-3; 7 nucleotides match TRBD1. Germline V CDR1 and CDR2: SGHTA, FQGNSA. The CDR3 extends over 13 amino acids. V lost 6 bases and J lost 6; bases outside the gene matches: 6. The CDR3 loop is CASRHDRADTQYF. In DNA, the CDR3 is TGTGCCAGCAGACATGACAGGGCGGATACGCAGTATTTT.

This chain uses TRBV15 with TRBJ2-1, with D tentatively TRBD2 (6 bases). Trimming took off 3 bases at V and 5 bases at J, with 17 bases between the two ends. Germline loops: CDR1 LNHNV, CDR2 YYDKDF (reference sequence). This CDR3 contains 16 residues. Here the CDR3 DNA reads TGTGCCACCAGCAGTGTAGCGGTCGTCTTGGACAATGAGCAGTTCTTC. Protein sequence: CATSSVAVVLDNEQFF.

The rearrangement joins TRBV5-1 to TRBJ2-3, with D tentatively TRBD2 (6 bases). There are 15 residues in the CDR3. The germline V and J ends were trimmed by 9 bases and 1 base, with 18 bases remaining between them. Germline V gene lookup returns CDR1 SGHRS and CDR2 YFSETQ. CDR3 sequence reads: CATAEGQVRTDTQYF. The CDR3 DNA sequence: TGCGCCACGGCGGAGGGGCAGGTTCGCACAGATACGCAGTATTTT.

CDR3 amino acids: CASSPGTSKNEQFF. CDR3 nucleotides: TGTGCCAGCAGCCCCGGGACTAGTAAGAATGAGCAGTTCTTC. This rearrangement joins TRBV7-3 to TRBJ2-1; 8 bases agree with TRBD2. The CDR3 length is 14 residues. In germline, CDR1 is SGHTA, CDR2 FQGTGA. V trimming: 5 bases; J trimming: 7 bases; junction bases outside the gene matches: 7.

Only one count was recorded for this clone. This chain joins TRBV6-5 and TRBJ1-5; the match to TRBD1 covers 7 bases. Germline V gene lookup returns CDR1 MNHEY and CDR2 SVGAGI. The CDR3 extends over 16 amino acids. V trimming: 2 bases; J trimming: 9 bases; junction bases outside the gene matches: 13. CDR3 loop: CASSYTRTGPGGPQHF. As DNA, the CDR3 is TGTGCCAGCAGTTACACCCGGACAGGCCCAGGGGGGCCCCAGCATTTT.

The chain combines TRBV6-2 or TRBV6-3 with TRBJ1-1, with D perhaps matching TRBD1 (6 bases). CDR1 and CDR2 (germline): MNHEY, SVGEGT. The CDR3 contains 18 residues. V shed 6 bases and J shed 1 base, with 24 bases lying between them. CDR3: CASSDQPPGVARNTEAFF. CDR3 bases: TGTGCCAGCAGCGACCAGCCCCCAGGGGTGGCTCGGAACACTGAAGCTTTCTTT.

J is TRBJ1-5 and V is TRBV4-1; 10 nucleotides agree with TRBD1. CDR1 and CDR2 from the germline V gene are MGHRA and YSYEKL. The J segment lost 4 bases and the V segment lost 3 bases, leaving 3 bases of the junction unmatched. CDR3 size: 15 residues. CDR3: CASSQTGGRNQPQHF. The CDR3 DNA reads TGCGCCAGCAGCCAGACAGGGGGCAGGAATCAGCCCCAGCATTTT.

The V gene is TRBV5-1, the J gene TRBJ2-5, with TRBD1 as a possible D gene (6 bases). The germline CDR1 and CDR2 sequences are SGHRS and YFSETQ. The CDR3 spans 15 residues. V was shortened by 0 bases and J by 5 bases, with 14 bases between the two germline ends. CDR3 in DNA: TGCGCCAGCAGCTTGGGTGGACAGCCTAGGGAGACCCAGTACTTC. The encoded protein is CASSLGGQPRETQYF.